The rows below give T cell receptor beta chains drawn from one sample of a study of shared clonotypes between healthy human individuals. Produced via immunoSEQ multiplex PCR; TCRdb's table is partial and in-frame only. The sample consists of fewer than 500,000 clones, roughly 85% of them appearing once. Input material: PBMCs. The receptors stem from a woman aged 40 to 50 in good health. Some clones in this sample may be carry-over from other donors' samples. The CDR3 runs from the conserved cysteine through the conserved F or W. A D gene is named only where the DNA matches it firmly. Not all rows give a size; the values are once, few, many and, for expanded clones, a class.

CASSLSGTEVYGYTF	TGTGCCAGCAGCTTAAGCGGGACGGAGGTCTATGGCTACACCTTC	TRBV7-9	TRBJ1-2	few	NA
CASSQVYERGEAFF	TGCGCCAGCAGCCAAGTGTATGAACGCGGGGAAGCTTTCTTT	TRBV4-1	TRBJ1-1	NA	NA
CAWSVARVRIGDQPQHF	TGTGCCTGGAGTGTAGCAAGGGTAAGGATAGGCGATCAGCCCCAGCATTTT	TRBV30	TRBJ1-5	NA	NA
CASSLVTAYNEQFF	TGTGCCAGCAGTTTAGTTACAGCTTACAATGAGCAGTTCTTC	TRBV27	TRBJ2-1	NA	NA
CASSLYGGDTEAFF	TGTGCCAGCAGCTTATACGGGGGGGACACTGAAGCTTTCTTT	TRBV5-4	TRBJ1-1	NA	NA
CASRTGENEQFF	TGTGCCAGTAGAACAGGGGAGAATGAGCAGTTCTTC	TRBV19	TRBJ2-1	NA	TRBD1
CAWSVAGPFTDTQYF	TGTGCCTGGAGTGTAGCGGGACCGTTCACAGATACGCAGTATTTT	TRBV30	TRBJ2-3	NA	TRBD2
CASSLAGGSATEAFF	TGTGCCAGCAGCTTAGCTGGGGGGTCGGCCACTGAAGCTTTCTTT	TRBV7-9	TRBJ1-1	once	NA
CATSREGLAGGSSYNEQFF	TGTGCCACCAGCAGAGAAGGACTAGCGGGAGGGAGCTCCTACAATGAGCAGTTCTTC	TRBV15	TRBJ2-1	few	TRBD2
CASSHSETDTQYF	TGTGCCAGCAGCCACTCAGAAACAGATACGCAGTATTTT	TRBV7-2	TRBJ2-3	NA	NA
CASSSGLHTGELFF	TGTGCCAGTAGTTCAGGGCTCCACACCGGGGAGCTGTTTTTT	TRBV19	TRBJ2-2	NA	NA
CASRPQGRGYEQYF	TGCGCCAGCAGACCACAGGGAAGGGGATACGAGCAGTACTTC	TRBV5-1	TRBJ2-7	once	NA
CASSTKTSGSFYEQYF	TGCGCCAGCAGCACAAAGACTAGCGGGAGTTTCTACGAGCAGTACTTC	TRBV5-1	TRBJ2-7	once	TRBD2
CASSIGRTQYF	TGTGCCAGTAGTATAGGGAGAACGCAGTATTTT	TRBV19	TRBJ2-3	few	NA
CASSLELTNEKLFF	TGTGCCAGCAGCTTAGAACTAACGAATGAAAAACTGTTTTTT	TRBV11-2	TRBJ1-4	NA	NA
CASSLNPGRDTGELFF	TGTGCCAGCAGCTTAAACCCAGGCAGGGACACCGGGGAGCTGTTTTTT	TRBV7-8	TRBJ2-2	once	NA
CASSYLEQPTYEQYF	TGTGCCAGCAGTTACTTGGAACAGCCCACCTACGAGCAGTACTTC	TRBV6-6	TRBJ2-7	NA	NA
CASSLGGQGEGYEQYF	TGTGCCAGCAGCTTAGGCGGACAGGGCGAGGGCTACGAGCAGTACTTC	TRBV7-3	TRBJ2-7	NA	TRBD1
CSAEVGDTQYF	TGCAGTGCCGAGGTGGGAGATACGCAGTATTTT	TRBV20-1	TRBJ2-3	NA	NA
CASSRQSRRQETQYF	TGCGCCAGCAGCCGCCAGTCGAGGAGGCAAGAGACCCAGTACTTC	TRBV4-1	TRBJ2-5	few	NA
CAWSLSSGNTIYF	TGTGCCTGGAGTCTCAGCTCTGGAAACACCATATATTTT	TRBV30	TRBJ1-3	NA	NA
CATRPRTGGYGYTF	TGTGCCACACGTCCCCGGACAGGGGGCTATGGCTACACCTTC	TRBV5-4	TRBJ1-2	NA	TRBD1
CAISEGTGITNEKLFF	TGTGCCATCAGTGAGGGGACAGGGATAACTAATGAAAAACTGTTTTTT	TRBV10-3	TRBJ1-4	NA	TRBD1
CASSSGRARETQYF	TGTGCCAGCAGCTCCGGGAGGGCCAGAGAGACCCAGTACTTC	TRBV5-5	TRBJ2-5	NA	TRBD2
CASSDQTGPYGYTF	TGTGCCAGCAGTGACCAGACGGGACCCTATGGCTACACCTTC	TRBV2	TRBJ1-2	NA	NA
CAIHVSSRGGAYEQYF	TGTGCCATCCACGTATCAAGCCGGGGTGGGGCATACGAGCAGTACTTC	TRBV2	TRBJ2-7	NA	NA
CASSRTSGRDTDTQYF	TGTGCCAGCAGCCGGACTAGCGGGAGGGACACAGATACGCAGTATTTT	TRBV4-2	TRBJ2-3	NA	TRBD2
CASSLSRSSGNTIYF	TGTGCCAGCAGCCTAAGTAGGAGCTCTGGAAACACCATATATTTT	TRBV5-4	TRBJ1-3	NA	NA
CASTRENIAEAFF	TGTGCCAGTACGAGGGAGAATATTGCTGAAGCTTTCTTT	TRBV19	TRBJ1-1	once	NA
CASSRGQGAGEQFF	TGTGCCAGCAGCCGGGGACAGGGGGCGGGTGAGCAGTTCTTC	TRBV5-4	TRBJ2-1	NA	TRBD1
CASSPEGNQPQHF	TGTGCCAGCTCACCAGAAGGCAATCAGCCCCAGCATTTT	TRBV18	TRBJ1-5	NA	NA
CASSPPAVPSYNEQFF	TGTGCCAGCTCACCACCAGCAGTCCCCTCCTACAATGAGCAGTTCTTC	TRBV18	TRBJ2-1	NA	NA
CATSRDTGTGYEQYF	TGTGCCACCAGCAGAGATACGGGAACGGGTTACGAGCAGTACTTC	TRBV15	TRBJ2-7	NA	NA
CASSLDRYGTRSTDTQYF	TGTGCCAGCAGCTTAGATCGGTATGGGACTAGAAGCACAGATACGCAGTATTTT	TRBV11-2	TRBJ2-3	NA	TRBD2
CAIARQVSNQPQHF	TGTGCCATCGCCAGACAGGTTAGCAATCAGCCCCAGCATTTT	TRBV28	TRBJ1-5	NA	NA
CASSPGRLADQETQYF	TGTGCCAGCTCACCAGGGCGACTAGCGGACCAAGAGACCCAGTACTTC	TRBV18	TRBJ2-5	NA	TRBD2
CASSPGVGETQYF	TGTGCCAGCTCACCAGGGGTCGGAGAGACCCAGTACTTC	TRBV18	TRBJ2-5	few	NA
CASSDSSSGAKNIQYF	TGTGCCAGCAGTGACTCGAGTTCCGGGGCCAAAAACATTCAGTACTTC	TRBV6-4	TRBJ2-4	NA	NA
CASSLTGGNEKLFF	TGTGCCAGCTCACTGACAGGCGGGAATGAAAAACTGTTTTTT	TRBV18	TRBJ1-4	NA	NA
CASSLQTDYTEAFF	TGTGCCAGCAGCTTACAGACCGACTACACTGAAGCTTTCTTT	TRBV7-2	TRBJ1-1	NA	NA
CASSQDSAYTGELFF	TGTGCCAGCAGCCAAGATAGTGCATACACCGGGGAGCTGTTTTTT	TRBV4-2	TRBJ2-2	NA	NA
CASSPGLYQPQHF	TGTGCCAGCTCACCAGGTCTGTATCAGCCCCAGCATTTT	TRBV18	TRBJ1-5	NA	NA
CASSWGGAFMSDTEAFF	TGCGCCAGCAGCTGGGGTGGGGCCTTTATGTCAGACACTGAAGCTTTCTTT	TRBV5-1	TRBJ1-1	NA	NA
CASSVERNEQFF	TGCGCCAGCAGCGTGGAGCGAAATGAGCAGTTCTTC	TRBV5-1	TRBJ2-1	NA	NA
CASSSTLAGIATQYF	TGTGCCAGCAGTTCGACCCTAGCGGGAATTGCTACGCAGTATTTT	TRBV28	TRBJ2-3	NA	TRBD2
CASTPSLDSWLALEAF	TGTGCCAGTACCCCTTCACTGGACAGTTGGCTAGCTCTAGAGGCATTT	TRBV19	TRBJ1-5	NA	NA
CAISEGTGREKPFF	TGTGCCATCAGTGAGGGGACAGGGCGGGAAAAACCGTTTTTT	TRBV10-3	TRBJ1-4	NA	TRBD1
CASSQGLEQYF	TGTGCCAGCAGCCAAGGGCTAGAGCAGTACTTC	TRBV7-8	TRBJ2-7	few	NA
CASRELAGVRYNEQFF	TGTGCCAGCAGGGAATTAGCGGGAGTACGCTACAATGAGCAGTTCTTC	TRBV27	TRBJ2-1	NA	TRBD2
CASSFGTNYMNTEAFF	TGTGCCAGCAGTTTCGGGACGAACTACATGAACACTGAAGCTTTCTTT	TRBV28	TRBJ1-1	many	NA
CASSLVVWRSGYTF	TGTGCCAGCAGCTTGGTAGTGTGGAGATCTGGCTACACCTTC	TRBV5-6	TRBJ1-2	NA	NA
CASSVTTAGGSGANVPTF	TGTGCCAGCAGCGTCACAACTGCAGGGGGCTCTGGGGCCAACGTCCCGACTTTC	TRBV9	TRBJ2-6	NA	TRBD1
CAISETGGNEKLFF	TGTGCCATCAGTGAGACAGGGGGGAATGAAAAACTGTTTTTT	TRBV10-3	TRBJ1-4	NA	TRBD1
CASSLRTEEQPQHF	TGTGCCAGCAGCTTGAGGACAGAGGAGCAGCCCCAGCATTTT	TRBV5-8	TRBJ1-5	NA	NA
CASSPTVGNTEAFF	TGCGCCAGCAGCCCCACGGTAGGGAACACTGAAGCTTTCTTT	TRBV5-1	TRBJ1-1	NA	NA
CASSIIGTDTQYF	TGCGCCAGCAGCATCATCGGCACAGATACGCAGTATTTT	TRBV5-1	TRBJ2-3	once	NA
CASSPSDRARNTEAFF	TGTGCCAGCAGTCCATCGGACAGGGCGCGTAACACTGAAGCTTTCTTT	TRBV28	TRBJ1-1	NA	TRBD1
CASSPDFNTDTQYF	TGTGCCAGCAGCCCGGACTTTAACACAGATACGCAGTATTTT	TRBV7-2	TRBJ2-3	NA	NA